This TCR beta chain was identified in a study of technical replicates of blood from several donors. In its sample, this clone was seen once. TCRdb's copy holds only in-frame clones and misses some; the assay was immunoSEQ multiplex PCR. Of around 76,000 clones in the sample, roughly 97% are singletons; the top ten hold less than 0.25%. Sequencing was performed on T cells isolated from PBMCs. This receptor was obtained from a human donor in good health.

The CDR3 loop is CASSASTEAFF. The CDR3 coding sequence is TGCGCCAGCAGTGCGTCGACTGAAGCTTTCTTT. The rearrangement joins TRBV5-1 to TRBJ1-1; D is ambiguous. V lost 5 bases, J lost 5 bases, and 7 bases lay in between. Germline loops: CDR1 SGHRS, CDR2 YFSETQ. There are 11 residues in the CDR3.